A selection of T cell receptor beta chains follows, all from one sample in a study of identical twins. MiXCR was run by TCRdb on the 5' RACE reads, yielding one entry per CDR3 protein. The sample holds about 810,000 distinct CDR3 sequences; over 9% are singletons and the top ten take about 1.5%. The same sample was also studied in work on yellow fever vaccine responses in identical twins.

Sequencing was carried out using PBMCs. These receptors were obtained from a woman aged 18-30 years in good health. Each CDR3 is given with its conserved first and last residue. D genes are given only for firm matches. Clone size is shown for a subset of rows, as once, few, many or a class of expanded clone.

j_call	d_call	clone_size	v_call	cdr3_nt	cdr3_aa
TRBJ2-4	NA	few	TRBV28	TGTGCCAGCAGCATTCTATCAAGCGCCAAAAACATTCAGTACTTC	CASSILSSAKNIQYF
TRBJ2-6	NA	NA	TRBV9	TGTGCCAGCAGCCCCTACACGTTAAGCTCTGGGGCCAACGTCCTGACTTTC	CASSPYTLSSGANVLTF
TRBJ2-3	TRBD2	few	TRBV20-1	TGCAGTGCTAGGGGCTACGGACTAGGGCAGAGGGATACGCAGTATTTT	CSARGYGLGQRDTQYF
TRBJ2-1	TRBD1	few	TRBV24-1	TGTGCCACCACGGCAGGGGGCCCCCACAATGAGCAGTTCTTC	CATTAGGPHNEQFF
TRBJ2-1	NA	NA	TRBV20-1	TGCAGTGCTCGAACCGGGACGGGACATAATGAGCAGTTCTTC	CSARTGTGHNEQFF
TRBJ2-7	NA	NA	TRBV5-5	TGTGCCAGCACCCGTTCGGGTAGCGGAGGGAGCTCCTACGAGCAGTACTTC	CASTRSGSGGSSYEQYF
TRBJ2-1	TRBD2	NA	TRBV28	TGTGCCAGCAGTTTAGGACTAGCGGCACAAGACTCCTACAATGAGCAGTTCTTC	CASSLGLAAQDSYNEQFF
TRBJ1-1	TRBD1	NA	TRBV20-1	TGCAGTGCTAGCTCAGGGGGCCAATTTGGCACTGAAGCTTTCTTT	CSASSGGQFGTEAFF
TRBJ2-7	TRBD2	many	TRBV12-3/TRBV12-4	TGTGCCAGCAGTTTCTCGCCTAGCGGGAGTCACGAGCAGTACTTC	CASSFSPSGSHEQYF
TRBJ1-1	NA	few	TRBV7-6	TGTGCCAGCAGCCCAACACTGAACGGGGCAGCAAGAGGCACTGAAGCTTTCTTT	CASSPTLNGAARGTEAFF
TRBJ1-2	TRBD1	NA	TRBV20-1	TGCAGTGCTAGTTCCCGACAGGGGGCCGGCTACACCTTC	CSASSRQGAGYTF
TRBJ2-4	NA	NA	TRBV3-1	TGTGCCAGCAGCCAAGGACCCCCTATGGACAAAAACATTCAGTACTTC	CASSQGPPMDKNIQYF
TRBJ2-6	TRBD1	NA	TRBV2	TGTACCTGCAGTTTCGGTGGCAGGGGGCTGTCTGGGGCCAACGTCCTGACTTTC	CTCSFGGRGLSGANVLTF